This T cell receptor beta chain was identified in a study of blood T cell repertoires in COVID-19. Study background: The United States, Italy and Spain were the sources of the acute and convalescent COVID-19 samples. T cells, B-cell-depleted T cells, or PBMCs provided the cDNA or gDNA that served as material.

V was pared by 8 bases and J by 8 bases, with 15 bases between. Germline V CDR1 and CDR2: MNHEY, SVGAGI. CDR3 size: 12 residues. In the authors' workflow: From reference gene primer amplification, estimates of nucleated cell counts were derived. Repertoires were generated with immunoSEQ multiplex PCR, while TCRdb's copy carries only in-frame clones and drops some. The V and J calls and the clone size are those of that table, but D and trimming were determined from the DNA. This sample has roughly 410,000 clones, with roughly nine tenths found just once. The specimen sequenced was peripheral blood. The receptor was isolated from a man aged 35 to 55 with acute or convalescent COVID-19. The rearrangement links TRBV6-5 to TRBJ1-2; TRBD1 is a possible D gene (5 bases). CDR3 nucleotides: TGTGCCAGCCAGCGGGGGGTTCAGGGCTACACCTTC. It specifies CASQRGVQGYTF.